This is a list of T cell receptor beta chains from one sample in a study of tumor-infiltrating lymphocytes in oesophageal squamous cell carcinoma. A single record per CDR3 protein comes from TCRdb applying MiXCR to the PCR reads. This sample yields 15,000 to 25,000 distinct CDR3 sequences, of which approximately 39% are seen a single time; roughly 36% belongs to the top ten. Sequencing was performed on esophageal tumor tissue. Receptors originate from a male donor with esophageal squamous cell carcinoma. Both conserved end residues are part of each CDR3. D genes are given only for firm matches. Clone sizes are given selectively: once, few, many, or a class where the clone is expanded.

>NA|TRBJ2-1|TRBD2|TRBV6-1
TGTGCCAGCAGCCTCGGACTAGCGGGGTACAATGAGCAGTTCTTC
CASSLGLAGYNEQFF
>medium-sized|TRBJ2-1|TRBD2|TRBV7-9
TGTGCCAGCAGCTTAAGAGACGGGACTAGCGGGAATGTTGAGCAGTTCTTC
CASSLRDGTSGNVEQFF
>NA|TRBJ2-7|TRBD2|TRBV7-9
TGTGCCAGCAGCTTAGCTAGCGGGATCTACGAGCAGTACTTC
CASSLASGIYEQYF
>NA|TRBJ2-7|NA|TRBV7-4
TGTGCCAGCAGCTTAGGTTACGGAGCCTACGAGCAGTACTTC
CASSLGYGAYEQYF
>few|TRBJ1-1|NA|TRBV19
TGTGCCAGTAGTATCGACCAGAGGGGCACTGAAGCTTTCTTT
CASSIDQRGTEAFF
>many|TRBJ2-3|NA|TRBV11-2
TGTGCCAGCAGCCCCGGGTATAGCACAGATACGCAGTATTTT
CASSPGYSTDTQYF
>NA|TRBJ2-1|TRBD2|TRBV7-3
TGTGCCAGCAGCCCAGGGACTAGCGACGCCAATGAGCAGTTCTTC
CASSPGTSDANEQFF
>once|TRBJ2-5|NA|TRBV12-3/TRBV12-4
TGTGCCAGCAGTCTGAAAGTGGAGACCCAGTACTTC
CASSLKVETQYF
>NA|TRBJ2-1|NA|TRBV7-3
TGTGCCAGCAGCTTTGGCGGAGGCTACAATGAGCAGTTCTTC
CASSFGGGYNEQFF
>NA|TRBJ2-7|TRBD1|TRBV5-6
TGTGCCAGCAGCTTGGAAACAGGGGGCTTCTACGAGCAGTACTTC
CASSLETGGFYEQYF
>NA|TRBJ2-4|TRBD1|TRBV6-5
TGTGCCAGCAGTGGGGGACAGGGGAATTCACCCCTCCACTTC
CASSGGQGNSPLHF
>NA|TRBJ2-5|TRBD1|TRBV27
TGTGCTTCCCGGGCAGAGGGGGCTCGTGAGCAGTACTTC
CASRAEGAREQYF
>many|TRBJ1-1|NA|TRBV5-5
TGTGCCAGCAGCATATTGAACACTGAAGCTTTCTTT
CASSILNTEAFF